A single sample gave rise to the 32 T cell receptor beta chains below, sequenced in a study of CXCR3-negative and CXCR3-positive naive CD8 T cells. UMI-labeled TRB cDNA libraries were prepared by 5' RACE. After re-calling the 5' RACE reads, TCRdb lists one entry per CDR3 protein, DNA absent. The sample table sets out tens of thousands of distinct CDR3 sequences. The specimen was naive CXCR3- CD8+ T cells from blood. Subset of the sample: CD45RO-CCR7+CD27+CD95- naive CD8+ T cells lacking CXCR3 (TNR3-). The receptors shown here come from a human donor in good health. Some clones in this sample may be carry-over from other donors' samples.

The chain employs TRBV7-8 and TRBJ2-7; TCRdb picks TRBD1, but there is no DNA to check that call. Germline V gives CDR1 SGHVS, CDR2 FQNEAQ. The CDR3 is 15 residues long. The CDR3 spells CASSPVDRVLNEQYF.

The CDR3: CASSLQPLDNYGYTF. The chain employs TRBV5-1 and TRBJ1-2. Germline CDR1 reads SGHRS; CDR2 reads YFSETQ. The length of the CDR3 is 15 residues.

Here the CDR3 reads CSVSGVHEGDTQYF. The chain couples TRBV29-1 to TRBJ2-3; TCRdb proposes TRBD1, but this gene call is untestable without DNA. This CDR3 is built from 14 residues. Germline CDR1 reads SQVTM; CDR2 reads ANQGSEA.

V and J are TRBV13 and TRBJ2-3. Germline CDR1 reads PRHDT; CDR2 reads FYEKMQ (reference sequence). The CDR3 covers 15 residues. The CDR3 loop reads CASHSEANYTDTQYF.

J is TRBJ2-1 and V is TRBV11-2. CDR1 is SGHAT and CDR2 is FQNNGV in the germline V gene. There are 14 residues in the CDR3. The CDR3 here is CASSPNTQFGDPFF.

This chain's CDR3 is CATDSGYYGYTF. The rearrangement uses TRBV7-2 and TRBJ1-2; checking the TCRdb D call of TRBD1 is not possible without DNA. The CDR3 is 12 residues long. Germline V CDR1 and CDR2: SGHTA, FQGNSA.

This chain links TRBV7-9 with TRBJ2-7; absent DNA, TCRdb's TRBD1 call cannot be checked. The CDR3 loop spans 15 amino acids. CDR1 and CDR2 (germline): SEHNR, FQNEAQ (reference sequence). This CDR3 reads CASSPKYQGGYEQYF. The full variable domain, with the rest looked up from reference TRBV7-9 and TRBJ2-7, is DTGVSQNPRHKITKRGQNVTFRCDPISEHNRLYWYRQTLGQGPEFLTYFQNEAQLEKSRLLSDRFSAERPKGSFSTLEIQRTEQGDSAMYLCASSPKYQGGYEQYFGPGTRLTVT.

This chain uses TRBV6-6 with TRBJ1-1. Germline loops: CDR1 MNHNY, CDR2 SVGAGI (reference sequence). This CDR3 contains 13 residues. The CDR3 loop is CASSYSSLDEAFF.

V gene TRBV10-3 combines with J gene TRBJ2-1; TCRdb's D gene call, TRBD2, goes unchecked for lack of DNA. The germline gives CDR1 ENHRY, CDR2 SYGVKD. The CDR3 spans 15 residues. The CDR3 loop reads CAISEGTSGVAEQFF.

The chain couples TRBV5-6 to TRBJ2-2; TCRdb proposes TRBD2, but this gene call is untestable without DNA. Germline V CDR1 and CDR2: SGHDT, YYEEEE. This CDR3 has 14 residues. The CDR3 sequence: CASRSGLADGELFF.

CDR3 sequence reads: CASSPANGRNTEAFF. The chain carries TRBV27 and TRBJ1-1. The CDR3 spans 15 residues. CDR1 and CDR2 (germline): MNHEY, SMNVEV (reference sequence).

CDR3 residues: CASSLGDGKNTEAFF. The chain couples TRBV5-1 to TRBJ1-1. CDR3 length: 15 amino acids. The V gene's germline CDR1 is SGHRS and CDR2 YFSETQ.

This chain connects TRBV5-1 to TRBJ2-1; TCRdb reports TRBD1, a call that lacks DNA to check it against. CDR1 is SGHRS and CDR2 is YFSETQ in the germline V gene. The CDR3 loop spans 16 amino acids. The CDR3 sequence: CASSLSGGASYNEQFF.

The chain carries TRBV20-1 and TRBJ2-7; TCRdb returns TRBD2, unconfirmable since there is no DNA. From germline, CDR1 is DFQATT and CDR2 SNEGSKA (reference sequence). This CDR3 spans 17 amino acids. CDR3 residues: CSARDEGEGFWTYEQYF.

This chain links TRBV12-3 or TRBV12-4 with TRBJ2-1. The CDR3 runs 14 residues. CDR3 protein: CASSFADLNNEQFF.

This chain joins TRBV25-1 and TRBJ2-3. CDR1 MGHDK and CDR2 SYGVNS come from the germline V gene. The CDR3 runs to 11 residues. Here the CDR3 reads CASSVVDTQYF.

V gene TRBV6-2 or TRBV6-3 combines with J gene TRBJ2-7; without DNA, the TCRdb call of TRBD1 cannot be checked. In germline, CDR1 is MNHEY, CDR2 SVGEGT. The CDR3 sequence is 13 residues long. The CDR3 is CASAPPTSYGQYF.

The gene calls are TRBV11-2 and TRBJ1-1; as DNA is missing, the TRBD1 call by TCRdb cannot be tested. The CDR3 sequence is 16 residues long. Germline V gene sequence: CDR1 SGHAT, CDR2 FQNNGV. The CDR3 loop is CASSLEGQSLNSEAFF.

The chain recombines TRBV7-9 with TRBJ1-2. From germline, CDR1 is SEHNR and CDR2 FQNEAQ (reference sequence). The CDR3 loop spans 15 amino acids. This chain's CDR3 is CASGTYDSTDYGYTF.

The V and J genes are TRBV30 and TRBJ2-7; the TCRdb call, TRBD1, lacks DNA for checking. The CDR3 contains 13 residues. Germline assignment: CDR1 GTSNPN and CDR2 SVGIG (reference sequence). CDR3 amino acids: CAWTGVSSYEQYF.

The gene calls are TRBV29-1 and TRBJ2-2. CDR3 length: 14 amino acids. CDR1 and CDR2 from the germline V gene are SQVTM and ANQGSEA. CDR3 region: CSVGREMNTGELFF.

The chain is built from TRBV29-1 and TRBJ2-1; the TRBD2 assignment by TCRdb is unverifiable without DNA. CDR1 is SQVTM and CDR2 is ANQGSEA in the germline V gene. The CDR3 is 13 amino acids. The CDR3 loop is CSVLAGGSNEQFF.

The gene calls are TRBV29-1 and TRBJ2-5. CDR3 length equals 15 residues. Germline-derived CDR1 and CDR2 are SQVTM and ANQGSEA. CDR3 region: CSVGVLGRLQETQYF.

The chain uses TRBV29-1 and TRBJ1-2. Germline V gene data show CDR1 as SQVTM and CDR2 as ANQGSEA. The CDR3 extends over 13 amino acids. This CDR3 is CSVENGEEDGYTF.

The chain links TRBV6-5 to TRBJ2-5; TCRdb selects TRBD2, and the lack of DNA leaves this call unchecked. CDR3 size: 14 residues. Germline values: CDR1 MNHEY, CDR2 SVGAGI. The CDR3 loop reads CAIGDPAGGETQYF.

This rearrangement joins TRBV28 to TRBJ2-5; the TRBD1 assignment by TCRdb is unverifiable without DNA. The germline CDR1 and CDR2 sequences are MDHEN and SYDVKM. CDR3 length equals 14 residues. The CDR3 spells CASSNRDGRETQYF.

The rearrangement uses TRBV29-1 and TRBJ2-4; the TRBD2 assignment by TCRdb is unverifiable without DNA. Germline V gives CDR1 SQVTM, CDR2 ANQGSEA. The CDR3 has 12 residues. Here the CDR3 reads CSGGLAGDIQYF.

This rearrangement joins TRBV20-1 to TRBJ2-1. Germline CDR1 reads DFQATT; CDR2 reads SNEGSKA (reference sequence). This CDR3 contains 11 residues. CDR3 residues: CSARSYNEQFF.

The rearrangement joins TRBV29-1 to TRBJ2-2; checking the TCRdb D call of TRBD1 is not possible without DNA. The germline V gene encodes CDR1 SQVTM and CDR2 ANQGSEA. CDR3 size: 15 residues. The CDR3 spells CSVSPREPNTGELFF.

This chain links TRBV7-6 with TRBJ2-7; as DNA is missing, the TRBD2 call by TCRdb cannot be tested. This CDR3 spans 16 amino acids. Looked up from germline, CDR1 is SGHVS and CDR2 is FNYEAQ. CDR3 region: CASSSEALAGVWEQYF.

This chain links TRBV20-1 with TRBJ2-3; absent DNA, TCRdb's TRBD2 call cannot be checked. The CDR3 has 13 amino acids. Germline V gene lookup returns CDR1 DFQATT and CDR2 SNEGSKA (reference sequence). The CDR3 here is CSARDQEVDTQYF.

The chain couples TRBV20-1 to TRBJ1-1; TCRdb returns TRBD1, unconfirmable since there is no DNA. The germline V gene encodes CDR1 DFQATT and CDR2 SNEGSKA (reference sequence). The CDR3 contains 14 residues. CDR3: CSASPPGRTTEAFF.